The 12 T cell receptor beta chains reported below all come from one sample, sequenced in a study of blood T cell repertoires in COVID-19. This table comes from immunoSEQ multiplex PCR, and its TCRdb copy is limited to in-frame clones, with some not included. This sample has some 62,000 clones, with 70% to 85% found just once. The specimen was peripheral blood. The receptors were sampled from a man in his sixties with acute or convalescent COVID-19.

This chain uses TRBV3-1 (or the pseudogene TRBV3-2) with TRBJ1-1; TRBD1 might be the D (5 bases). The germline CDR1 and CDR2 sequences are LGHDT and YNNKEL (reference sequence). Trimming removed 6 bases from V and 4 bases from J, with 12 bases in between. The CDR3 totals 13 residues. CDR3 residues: CASRKAGGTEAFF. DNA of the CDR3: TGTGCCAGCAGGAAAGCCGGGGGCACTGAAGCTTTCTTT.

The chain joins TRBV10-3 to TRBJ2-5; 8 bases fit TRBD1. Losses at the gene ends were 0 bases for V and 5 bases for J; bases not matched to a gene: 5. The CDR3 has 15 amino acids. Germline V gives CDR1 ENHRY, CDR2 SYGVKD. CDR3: CAISESGRQGETQYF. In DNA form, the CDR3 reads TGTGCCATCAGTGAGTCAGGTCGACAGGGGGAGACCCAGTACTTC.

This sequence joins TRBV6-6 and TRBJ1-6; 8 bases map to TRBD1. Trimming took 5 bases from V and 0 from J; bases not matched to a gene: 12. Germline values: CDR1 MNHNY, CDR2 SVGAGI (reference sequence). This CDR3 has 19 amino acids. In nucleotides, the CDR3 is TGTGCCAGCAGTCCCCGGACAGGGCCTGCTGGCTCCTATAATTCACCCCTCCACTTT. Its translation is CASSPRTGPAGSYNSPLHF.

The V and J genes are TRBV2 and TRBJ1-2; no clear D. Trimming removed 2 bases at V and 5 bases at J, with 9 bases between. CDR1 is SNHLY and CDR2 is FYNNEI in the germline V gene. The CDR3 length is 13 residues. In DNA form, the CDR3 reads TGTGCCAGCAGTGAAAGAGGTGGATATGGCTACACCTTC. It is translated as CASSERGGYGYTF.

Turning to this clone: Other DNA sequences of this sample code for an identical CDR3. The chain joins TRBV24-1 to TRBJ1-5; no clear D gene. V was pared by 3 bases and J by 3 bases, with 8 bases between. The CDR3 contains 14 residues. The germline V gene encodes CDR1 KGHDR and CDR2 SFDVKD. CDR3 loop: CATSDPGSNQPQHF. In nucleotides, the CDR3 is TGTGCCACCAGTGATCCGGGGTCCAATCAGCCCCAGCATTTT.

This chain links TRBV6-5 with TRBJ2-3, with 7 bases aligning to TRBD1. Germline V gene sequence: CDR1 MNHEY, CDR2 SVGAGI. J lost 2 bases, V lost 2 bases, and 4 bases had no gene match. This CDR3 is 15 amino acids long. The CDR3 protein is CASSYTTGPTDTQYF. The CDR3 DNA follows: TGTGCCAGCAGTTACACGACAGGGCCCACAGATACGCAGTATTTT.

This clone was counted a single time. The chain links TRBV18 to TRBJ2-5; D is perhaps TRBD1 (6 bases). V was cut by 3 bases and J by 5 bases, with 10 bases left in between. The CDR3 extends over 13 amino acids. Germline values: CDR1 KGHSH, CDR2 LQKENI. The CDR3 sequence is CASSPDSRETQYF. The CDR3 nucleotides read TGTGCCAGCTCACCGGACAGCAGGGAGACCCAGTACTTC. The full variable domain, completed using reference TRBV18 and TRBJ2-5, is NAGVMQNPRHLVRRRGQEARLRCSPMKGHSHVYWYRQLPEEGLKFMVYLQKENIIDESGMPKERFSAEFPKEGPSILRIQQVVRGDSAAYFCASSPDSRETQYFGPGTRLLVL.

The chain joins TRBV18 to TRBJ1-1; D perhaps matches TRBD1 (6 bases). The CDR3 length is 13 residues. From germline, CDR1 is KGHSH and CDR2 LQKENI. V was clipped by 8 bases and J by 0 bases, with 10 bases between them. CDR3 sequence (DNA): TGTGCCAGCCTCGGGGACATGAACACTGAAGCTTTCTTT. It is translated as CASLGDMNTEAFF.

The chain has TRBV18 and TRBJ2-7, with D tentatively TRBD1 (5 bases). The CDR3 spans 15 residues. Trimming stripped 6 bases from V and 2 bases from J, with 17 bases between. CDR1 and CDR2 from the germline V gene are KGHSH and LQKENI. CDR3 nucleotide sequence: TGTGCCAGCTCGGCCCAAGGGGTTTCGGCCTACGAGCAGTACTTC. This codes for CASSAQGVSAYEQYF.

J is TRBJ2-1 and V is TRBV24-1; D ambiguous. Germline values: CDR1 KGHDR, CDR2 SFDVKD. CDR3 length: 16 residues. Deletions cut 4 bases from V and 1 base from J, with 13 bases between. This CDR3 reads CATSDFPGPSYNEQFF. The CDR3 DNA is TGTGCCACCAGTGACTTTCCGGGTCCTTCCTACAATGAGCAGTTCTTC.

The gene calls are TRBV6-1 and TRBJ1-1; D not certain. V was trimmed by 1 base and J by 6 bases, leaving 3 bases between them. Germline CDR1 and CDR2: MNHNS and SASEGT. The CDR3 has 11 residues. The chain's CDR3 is CASSEGPEAFF. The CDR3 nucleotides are TGTGCCAGCAGTGAAGGGCCTGAAGCTTTCTTT.

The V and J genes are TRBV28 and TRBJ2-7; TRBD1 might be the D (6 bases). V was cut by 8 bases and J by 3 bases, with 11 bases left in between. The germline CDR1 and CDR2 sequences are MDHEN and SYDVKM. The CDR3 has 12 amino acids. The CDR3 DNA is TGTGCCAGCCAGGACAGTTACTACGAGCAGTACTTC. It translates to CASQDSYYEQYF.